The TCR beta chain under discussion was sequenced for a study of blood T cell repertoires in COVID-19. Some clones are missing from TCRdb's copy, which holds only in-frame ones; the method was immunoSEQ multiplex PCR. The sample carries roughly 140,000 clones, about 84% recorded once. CDR1 and CDR2 (germline): MNHEY, SVGAGI. Trimming removed 0 bases at V and 9 bases at J, with 12 bases between. CDR3 length equals 15 residues. Sequencing input: PBMCs or T cells enriched from blood (not recorded which). This chain links TRBV6-5 with TRBJ1-6, with D maybe TRBD1 (5 bases). This sequence was found in a woman in her late teens or twenties who had been exposed to COVID-19. In DNA, the CDR3 is TGTGCCAGCAGTTACTCGACGGGGGTAGGTTCACCCCTCCACTTT. Its translation: CASSYSTGVGSPLHF.